These 2 T cell receptor beta chains share one sample of origin, sequenced in a study of blood T cell repertoires in COVID-19. Method: immunoSEQ multiplex PCR; TCRdb's copy keeps in-frame clones and lacks some. The data hold fewer than 300,000 clones, with around nine tenths observed a single time. Sequenced sample: peripheral blood. All receptors come from a man in his forties who had recovered from COVID-19.

J is TRBJ2-1 and V is TRBV5-5; 11 bases map to TRBD2. CDR3 length: 16 amino acids. Germline V lookup: CDR1 SGHKS, CDR2 YYEKEE (reference sequence). V lost 4 bases and J lost 0; bases outside the gene matches: 3. The CDR3: CASSDTSGSSYNEQFF. In DNA form, the CDR3 reads TGTGCCAGCAGCGATACTAGCGGGAGCTCCTACAATGAGCAGTTCTTC.

This clone was picked up many times. J is TRBJ1-6 and V is TRBV6-2 or TRBV6-3; TRBD1 aligns across 9 bases. Germline V gives CDR1 MNHEY, CDR2 SVGEGT. V lost 4 bases, J lost 5 bases, and 0 bases stayed unmatched. This CDR3 is built from 14 residues. CDR3 DNA sequence: TGTGCCAGCAGTTGGGACAGGGATAATTCACCCCTCCACTTT. Protein product: CASSWDRDNSPLHF.